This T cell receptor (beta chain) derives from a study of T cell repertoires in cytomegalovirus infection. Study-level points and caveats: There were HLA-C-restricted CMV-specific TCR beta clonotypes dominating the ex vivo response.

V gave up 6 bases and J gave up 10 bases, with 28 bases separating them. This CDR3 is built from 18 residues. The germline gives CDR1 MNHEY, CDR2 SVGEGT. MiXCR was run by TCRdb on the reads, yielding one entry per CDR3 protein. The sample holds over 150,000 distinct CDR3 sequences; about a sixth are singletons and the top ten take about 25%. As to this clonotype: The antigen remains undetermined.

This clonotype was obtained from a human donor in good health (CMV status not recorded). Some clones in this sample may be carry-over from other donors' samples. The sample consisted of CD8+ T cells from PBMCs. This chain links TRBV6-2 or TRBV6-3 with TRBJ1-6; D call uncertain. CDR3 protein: CASRYHLDRPTRSSPLHF. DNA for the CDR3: TGTGCCAGCAGGTACCATCTGGACCGTCCTACTAGGAGCTCACCCCTCCACTTT.